This T cell receptor (beta chain) is drawn from a study of human T cells and chemical hapten exposure. In the study overall: Small differences in pooled library volume mainly drove the variation in TCR yields per sample.

Study-level findings and limits: The number of TCRs over 1 in 1000 frequency stayed unchanged after DPC.

Concerning this clonotype: Its antigen is currently unknown. Possible read error: a much larger clone is one base away.

The template was total RNA from unfractionated whole blood. It was the library that attached unique molecular identifiers to individual cDNA molecules. Authors' data handling: With a range of roughly 20,000 to 750,000, the median per sample was 95,638 TCRs. TCRdb fed the 5' RACE reads into MiXCR, producing one record per CDR3 protein. Clone size and V and J calls follow TCRdb, not the original study. Of approximately 150,000 distinct CDR3 sequences in the sample, 4.1% are singletons; the top ten hold over 1.1%. This TCR was sampled from a female donor in good health.

The CDR3 DNA reads TGTGCCAGCAGCTGGGTCGCAGATACGCAGTATTTT. Encoded protein: CASSWVADTQYF. The V and J genes are TRBV5-8 and TRBJ2-3; D remains unclear. The CDR3 is made up of 12 amino acids. Germline CDR1 and CDR2: SGHTS and YDEGEE. Trimming removed 3 bases at V and 4 bases at J, with 6 bases between.